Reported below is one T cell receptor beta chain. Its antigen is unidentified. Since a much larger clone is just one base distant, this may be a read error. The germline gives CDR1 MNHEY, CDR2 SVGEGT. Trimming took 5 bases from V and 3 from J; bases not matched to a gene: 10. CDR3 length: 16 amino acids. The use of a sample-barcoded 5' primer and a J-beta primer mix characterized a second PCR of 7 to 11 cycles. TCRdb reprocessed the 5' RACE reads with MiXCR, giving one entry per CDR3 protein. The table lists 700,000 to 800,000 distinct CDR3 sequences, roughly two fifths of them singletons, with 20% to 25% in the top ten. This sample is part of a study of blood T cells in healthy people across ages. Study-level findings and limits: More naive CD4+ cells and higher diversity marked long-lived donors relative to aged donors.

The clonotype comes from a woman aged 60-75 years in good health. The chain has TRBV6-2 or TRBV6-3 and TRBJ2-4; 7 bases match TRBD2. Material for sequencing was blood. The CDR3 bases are TGTGCCAGCAGTCCTTACGGACTAGTGGACAAAAACATTCAGTACTTC. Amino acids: CASSPYGLVDKNIQYF.